The rows below give T cell receptor beta chains drawn from one sample of a study of blood T cell repertoires in COVID-19. Repertoires were generated with immunoSEQ multiplex PCR, while TCRdb's copy carries only in-frame clones and drops some. The table shows about 95,000 clones, with roughly 76% occurring only once. Material: peripheral blood. These TCRs come from an older man with COVID-19, enrolled during active disease. Both conserved end residues are part of each CDR3. Each record gives: clone size, V gene, D gene, J gene, CDR3 protein, CDR3 DNA. A D gene is named only where the DNA matches it firmly. Clone size is not always given. Where it is, it says once, few, many or a class for expanded clones.

-	TRBV29-1	TRBD1	TRBJ2-1	CSGVRQGDINEQFF	TGCAGCGGGGTCCGACAGGGGGATATCAATGAGCAGTTCTTC
-	TRBV11-2	-	TRBJ1-2	CASSYGQNYGYTF	TGTGCCAGCAGCTACGGACAGAACTATGGCTACACCTTC
-	TRBV5-1	-	TRBJ2-2	CASSLERSGELFF	TGCGCCAGCAGCCTCGAGCGTTCCGGGGAGCTGTTTTTT
-	TRBV5-5	TRBD2	TRBJ2-1	CASSLGTSGYNEQFF	TGTGCCAGCAGCTTGGGGACTAGCGGATACAATGAGCAGTTCTTC
-	TRBV28	-	TRBJ1-3	CASSFNGNTIYF	TGTGCCAGCAGTTTCAATGGAAACACCATATATTTT
-	TRBV14	TRBD2	TRBJ2-7	CASSQFNSGRVVYEQYF	TGTGCCAGCAGCCAATTCAATAGCGGGAGGGTTGTGTACGAGCAGTACTTC
-	TRBV3-1/TRBV3-2	-	TRBJ2-5	CASSQDLGSLETQYF	TGTGCCAGCAGCCAAGATCTGGGCAGTTTGGAGACCCAGTACTTC
-	TRBV10-3	-	TRBJ2-7	CAISESGGLGYEQYF	TGTGCCATCAGTGAGTCAGGAGGGCTAGGCTACGAGCAGTACTTC
-	TRBV18	-	TRBJ1-1	CASSPMAMNTEAFF	TGTGCCAGCTCACCAATGGCCATGAACACTGAAGCTTTCTTT
-	TRBV24-1	-	TRBJ1-2	CATSDPRTANYGYTF	TGTGCCACCAGTGATCCCCGGACAGCTAACTATGGCTACACCTTC
-	TRBV19	-	TRBJ1-1	CASSIGDRSNTEAFF	TGTGCCAGTAGTATAGGTGACAGATCGAACACTGAAGCTTTCTTT
-	TRBV6-2/TRBV6-3	-	TRBJ1-5	CASSYYAGAGQPQHF	TGTGCCAGCAGTTATTACGCAGGGGCCGGTCAGCCCCAGCATTTT
-	TRBV5-4	-	TRBJ2-1	CASSSPGYEQFF	TGTGCCAGCAGCTCGCCGGGGTATGAGCAGTTCTTC
few	TRBV5-1	TRBD2	TRBJ2-7	CASSLAGGTYEQYF	TGCGCCAGCAGCTTAGCGGGGGGAACCTACGAGCAGTACTTC
few	TRBV18	-	TRBJ1-5	CASSPSRNQPQHF	TGTGCCAGCTCACCGAGTCGCAATCAGCCCCAGCATTTT
-	TRBV3-1/TRBV3-2	TRBD1	TRBJ1-2	CASSLSGQGYGYTF	TGTGCCAGCAGCCTTTCGGGACAGGGGTATGGCTACACCTTC
-	TRBV14	TRBD1	TRBJ1-4	CASSLTGGTNEKLFF	TGTGCCAGCAGCCTGACAGGGGGAACTAATGAAAAACTGTTTTTT
-	TRBV7-3	-	TRBJ1-3	CASSSSGQGTFGNTIYF	TGTGCCAGCAGCTCTAGCGGCCAAGGGACCTTTGGAAACACCATATATTTT
-	TRBV6-5	TRBD1	TRBJ1-2	CASSPGDRVGYGYTF	TGTGCCAGCAGCCCCGGGGACAGGGTAGGATATGGCTACACCTTC
-	TRBV27	-	TRBJ1-6	CASGLGQLNSPLHF	TGTGCCAGCGGGTTAGGACAGCTTAATTCACCCCTCCACTTT
-	TRBV4-2	-	TRBJ2-1	CASSQETGMANEQFF	TGTGCCAGCAGCCAAGAAACAGGGATGGCGAATGAGCAGTTCTTC
-	TRBV21-1	-	TRBJ2-3	CASSRAGETLGSATQYF	TGTGCCAGCAGCAGGGCAGGGGAGACTCTCGGCTCAGCTACGCAGTATTTT
-	TRBV27	-	TRBJ2-2	CASSENRIPGELFF	TGTGCCAGCAGTGAAAACAGGATTCCCGGGGAGCTGTTTTTT
-	TRBV5-1	-	TRBJ2-3	CASSLQGMGFTDTQYF	TGCGCCAGCAGCTTACAGGGAATGGGGTTCACAGATACGCAGTATTTT
-	TRBV9	TRBD1	TRBJ2-7	CASSGRDRGYEQYF	TGTGCCAGCAGCGGTCGGGACAGGGGCTACGAGCAGTACTTC
-	TRBV30	TRBD1	TRBJ1-6	CAWRGTAAAALHF	TGTGCCTGGAGGGGGACAGCCGCCGCGGCCCTCCACTTT
few	TRBV7-2	TRBD2	TRBJ2-1	CASSLIAGGSYNEQFF	TGTGCCAGCAGCTTAATAGCGGGAGGTTCCTACAATGAGCAGTTCTTC
few	TRBV9	-	TRBJ1-4	CASSVANGVNEKLFF	TGTGCCAGCAGCGTAGCGAACGGAGTTAATGAAAAACTGTTTTTT
-	TRBV19	TRBD2	TRBJ2-5	CASSMGSSGGHQETQYF	TGTGCCAGTAGTATGGGTTCTAGCGGGGGGCACCAAGAGACCCAGTACTTC
few	TRBV5-1	TRBD1	TRBJ1-2	CASSLAPGGVYGYTF	TGCGCCAGCAGCTTGGCCCCAGGGGGCGTGTATGGCTACACCTTC
-	TRBV28	TRBD1	TRBJ2-5	CASSLLGQGARETQYF	TGTGCCAGCAGTTTATTGGGACAGGGGGCTCGGGAGACCCAGTACTTC
-	TRBV7-2	TRBD2	TRBJ2-3	CASSLRAGGPDTQYF	TGTGCCAGCAGCTTACGAGCGGGAGGGCCCGATACGCAGTATTTT
few	TRBV9	-	TRBJ1-1	CASSASVGGDTEAFF	TGTGCCAGCAGCGCCTCCGTCGGAGGGGACACTGAAGCTTTCTTT
-	TRBV5-1	TRBD2	TRBJ2-1	CASSRISGGAYNEQFF	TGCGCCAGCAGCCGGATTAGCGGGGGGGCCTACAATGAGCAGTTCTTC
-	TRBV4-2	TRBD2	TRBJ2-5	CASSQGTRQETQYF	TGTGCCAGCAGCCAGGGGACTAGACAAGAGACCCAGTACTTC
-	TRBV11-2	-	TRBJ2-3	CASSQDSSFTDTQYF	TGTGCCAGCAGCCAAGACAGTTCCTTCACAGATACGCAGTATTTT